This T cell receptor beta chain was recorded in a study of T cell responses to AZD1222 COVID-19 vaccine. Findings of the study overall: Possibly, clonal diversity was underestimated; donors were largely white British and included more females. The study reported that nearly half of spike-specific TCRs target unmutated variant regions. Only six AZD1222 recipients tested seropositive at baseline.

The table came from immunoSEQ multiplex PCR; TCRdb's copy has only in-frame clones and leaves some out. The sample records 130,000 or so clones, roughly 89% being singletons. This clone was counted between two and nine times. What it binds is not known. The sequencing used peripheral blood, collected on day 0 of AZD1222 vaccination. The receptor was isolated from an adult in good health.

DNA of the CDR3: TGCAGCGTTGTGGGTGATCGGGACAGGGGGCGCGCGTACGAGCAGTACTTC. It codes for CSVVGDRDRGRAYEQYF. The chain recombines TRBV29-1 with TRBJ2-7; 12 nucleotides align to TRBD1. This CDR3 region has 17 residues. V shed 4 bases, J shed 4 bases, and the junction held 14 bases outside the gene matches. Germline V gene data show CDR1 as SQVTM and CDR2 as ANQGSEA.